A selection of T cell receptor beta chains follows, all from one sample in a study of OX40 agonist ivuxolimab in advanced cancers. TCRdb keeps only in-frame clones here, not all; method: immunoSEQ multiplex PCR. The profile shows 65,000 to 90,000 clones, 90% to 95% of them singletons. The sequencing used CD4+ or CD8+ T cells sorted from blood, collected in a trial of the OX40 agonist ivuxolimab. Receptors were obtained from an adult with an advanced solid tumor such as melanoma, head and neck, liver or kidney cancer. Both conserved end residues are part of each CDR3. D genes are given only for firm matches. Where a row states a size, it is once, few, many or the class of an expanded clone; other rows omit it.

>15|TRBJ2-7|TRBD2|TRBV10-3|.
CAIRGTTADLYEQYF
TGTGCCATCAGGGGGACTACGGCCGACCTCTACGAGCAGTACTTC
>15|TRBJ2-2|.|TRBV18|.
CASSPSSVNTGELFF
TGTGCCAGCTCACCGTCCAGCGTGAACACCGGGGAGCTGTTTTTT
>18|TRBJ2-3|TRBD2|TRBV5-4|few
CASSARTSGSPSTDTQYF
TGTGCCAGCAGCGCCAGGACTAGCGGGTCACCTAGCACAGATACGCAGTATTTT
>13|TRBJ2-2|.|TRBV6-1|.
CASMGGVTGELFF
TGTGCCAGCATGGGGGGCGTTACCGGGGAGCTGTTTTTT
>17|TRBJ1-3|TRBD1|TRBV18|.
CASSPTVPGQGPGTIYF
TGTGCCAGCTCACCAACGGTGCCGGGACAGGGCCCAGGGACCATATATTTT
>16|TRBJ2-2|.|TRBV29-1|.
CSVGSPRQRSTGELFF
TGCAGCGTTGGCTCTCCTAGGCAGCGCAGCACCGGGGAGCTGTTTTTT
>16|TRBJ2-7|TRBD2|TRBV7-2|.
CASSLAGGRARYEQYF
TGTGCCAGCAGCTTAGCGGGCGGGAGGGCCAGATACGAGCAGTACTTC
>13|TRBJ2-7|.|TRBV11-2|.
CASSPRQNYEQYF
TGTGCCAGCAGCCCAAGGCAGAACTACGAGCAGTACTTC
>14|TRBJ2-3|.|TRBV5-1|.
CASRGSVSTDTQYF
TGCGCCAGCAGGGGAAGCGTTAGCACAGATACGCAGTATTTT
>18|TRBJ2-5|TRBD2|TRBV5-1|.
CASSLAVLAGAVAETQYF
TGCGCCAGCAGCTTGGCCGTCCTAGCGGGAGCAGTTGCGGAGACCCAGTACTTC
>16|TRBJ2-7|.|TRBV28|.
CASSLGGRRSSYEQYF
TGTGCCAGCAGTTTAGGGGGGCGGCGAAGCTCCTACGAGCAGTACTTC
>14|TRBJ2-5|TRBD1|TRBV7-9|.
CASSSRTGRETQYF
TGTGCCAGCAGCTCCCGGACAGGGAGAGAGACCCAGTACTTC
>18|TRBJ2-2|TRBD2|TRBV5-1|.
CASSLGGLAGGGAGELFF
TGCGCCAGCAGCTTGGGGGGACTAGCGGGAGGAGGAGCCGGGGAGCTGTTTTTT
>13|TRBJ2-3|TRBD2|TRBV28|.
CAACGSGEDTQYF
TGTGCCGCCTGCGGGAGTGGGGAAGATACGCAGTATTTT
>16|TRBJ2-7|TRBD1|TRBV11-3|.
CASSFGTGFSIREQYF
TGTGCCAGCAGCTTTGGGACAGGGTTTAGTATTCGCGAGCAGTACTTC
>17|TRBJ2-1|.|TRBV25-1|.
CASSDGTGKTSPNEQFF
TGTGCCAGCAGTGATGGGACTGGAAAGACATCTCCCAATGAGCAGTTCTTC
>13|TRBJ1-5|TRBD1|TRBV28|.
CASRQGSNQPQHF
TGTGCCAGCAGACAGGGGTCCAATCAGCCCCAGCATTTT
>14|TRBJ1-4|.|TRBV5-1|.
CASAARGLDEKLFF
TGCGCCAGTGCCGCCAGGGGCCTAGATGAAAAACTGTTTTTT
>13|TRBJ1-3|.|TRBV7-9|.
CASILGAGNTIYF
TGTGCCAGCATCCTAGGGGCTGGAAACACCATATATTTT
>14|TRBJ1-1|.|TRBV28|.
CASRVFNKNTEAFF
TGTGCCAGCAGGGTTTTCAATAAGAACACTGAAGCTTTCTTT
>12|TRBJ1-5|.|TRBV28|.
CASSTGNQPQHF
TGTGCCAGCAGCACAGGGAATCAGCCCCAGCATTTT
>11|TRBJ2-5|.|TRBV18|few
CASSAQETQYF
TGTGCCAGCTCAGCACAAGAGACCCAGTACTTC
>14|TRBJ2-7|.|TRBV7-9|.
CASSRAPRSYEQYF
TGTGCCAGCAGCCGGGCCCCGAGATCCTACGAGCAGTACTTC
>14|TRBJ1-1|.|TRBV11-2|once
CASSRQTMNTEAFF
TGTGCCAGCAGCAGACAGACCATGAACACTGAAGCTTTCTTT
>17|TRBJ2-7|.|TRBV4-1|.
CASSQGGTAISSYEQYF
TGCGCCAGCAGCCAAGGTGGGACCGCCATTAGCTCCTACGAGCAGTACTTC
>11|TRBJ2-1|.|TRBV6-5|.
CASAEGNEQFF
TGTGCCAGCGCTGAAGGCAATGAGCAGTTCTTC
>16|TRBJ2-5|.|TRBV11-2|.
CASSLGYQGSGETQYF
TGTGCCAGCAGCTTAGGATACCAGGGGAGCGGAGAGACCCAGTACTTC
>14|TRBJ2-7|TRBD1|TRBV28|few
CASSTSGGPYEQYF
TGTGCCAGCAGTACCTCAGGGGGCCCCTACGAGCAGTACTTC
>14|TRBJ2-1|.|TRBV5-1|once
CASSLGAGYNEQFF
TGCGCCAGCAGCTTGGGGGCAGGATACAATGAGCAGTTCTTC